This TCR beta chain stems from a study of blood T cell repertoires in COVID-19. CDR3 length: 14 amino acids. Trimming removed 5 bases from V and 0 bases from J, with 10 bases in between. Germline values: CDR1 SGHNT, CDR2 YENEEA. The repertoire was sequenced with immunoSEQ multiplex PCR; TCRdb's copy has only in-frame clones and lacks some. The sample shows some 120,000 clones, 90% of them seen only once. Sequencing was performed on peripheral blood. The clonotype originates from a man between 60 and 75 years old with COVID-19, enrolled during active disease. The J gene is TRBJ1-1, the V gene TRBV11-3, with D tentatively TRBD1 (5 bases). This chain's CDR3 is CASSRRALNTEAFF. The CDR3 nucleotides read TGTGCCAGCAGCCGCAGGGCCCTGAACACTGAAGCTTTCTTT.